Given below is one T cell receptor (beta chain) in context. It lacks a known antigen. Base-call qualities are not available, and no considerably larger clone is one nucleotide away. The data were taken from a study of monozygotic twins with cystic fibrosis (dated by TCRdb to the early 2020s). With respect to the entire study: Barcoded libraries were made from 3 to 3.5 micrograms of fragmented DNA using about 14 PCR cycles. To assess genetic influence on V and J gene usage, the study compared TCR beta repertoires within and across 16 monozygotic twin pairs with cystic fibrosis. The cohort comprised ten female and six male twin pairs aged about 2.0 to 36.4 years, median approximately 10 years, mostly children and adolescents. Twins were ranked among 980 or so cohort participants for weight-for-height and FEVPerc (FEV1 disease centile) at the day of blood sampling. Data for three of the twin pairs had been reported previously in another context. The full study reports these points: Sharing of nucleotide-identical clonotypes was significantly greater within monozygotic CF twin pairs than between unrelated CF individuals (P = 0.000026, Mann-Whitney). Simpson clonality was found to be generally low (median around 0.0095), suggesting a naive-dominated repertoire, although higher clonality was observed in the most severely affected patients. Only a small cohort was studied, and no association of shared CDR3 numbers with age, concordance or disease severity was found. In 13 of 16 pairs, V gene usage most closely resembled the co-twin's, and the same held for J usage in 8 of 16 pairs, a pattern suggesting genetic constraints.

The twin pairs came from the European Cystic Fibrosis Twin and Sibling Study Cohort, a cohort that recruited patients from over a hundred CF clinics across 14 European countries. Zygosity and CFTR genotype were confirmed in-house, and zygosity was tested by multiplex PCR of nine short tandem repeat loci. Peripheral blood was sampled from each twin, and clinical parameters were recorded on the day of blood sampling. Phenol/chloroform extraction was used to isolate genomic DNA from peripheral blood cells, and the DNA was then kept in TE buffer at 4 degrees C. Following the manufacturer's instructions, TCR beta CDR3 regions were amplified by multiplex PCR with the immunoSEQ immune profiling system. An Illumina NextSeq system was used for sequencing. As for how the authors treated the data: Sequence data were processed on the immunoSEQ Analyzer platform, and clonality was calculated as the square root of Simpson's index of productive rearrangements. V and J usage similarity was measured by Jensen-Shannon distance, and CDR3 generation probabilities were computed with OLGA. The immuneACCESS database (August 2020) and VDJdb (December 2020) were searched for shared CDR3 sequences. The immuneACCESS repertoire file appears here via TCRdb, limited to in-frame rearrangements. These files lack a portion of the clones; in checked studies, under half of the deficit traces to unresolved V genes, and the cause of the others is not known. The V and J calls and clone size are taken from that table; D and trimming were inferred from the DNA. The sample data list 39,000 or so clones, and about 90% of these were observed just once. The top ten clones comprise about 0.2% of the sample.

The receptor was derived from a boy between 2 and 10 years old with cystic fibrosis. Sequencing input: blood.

The DNA sequence is given as TGTGCCAGCAGCGTAGTCGGAGGGGGCACCTACAATGAGCAGTTCTTC. Its protein product is CASSVVGGGTYNEQFF. The sequence links TRBV9 to TRBJ2-1; TRBD1 could be the D gene, as 7 bases match. Between the V and J ends, shortened by 0 bases and 2 bases respectively, the junction contains 12 bases. The CDR1 and CDR2 encoded by the germline V gene are SGDLS and YYNGEE. Taken from cysteine to phenylalanine, the CDR3 has 16 residues. Only the CDR3 part of the read is kept: 48 bases, read in frame from the first base.